This T cell receptor (beta chain) was observed in a study of PD-1 blockade in mismatch repair-deficient tumors. Overall study: Enrolled about 2013-2017, patients had progressing, pretreated mismatch repair-deficient cancers of 12 types.

Trimming stripped 1 base from V and 6 bases from J, with 13 bases between. The germline V gene encodes CDR1 SGDLS and CDR2 YYNGEE. The CDR3 runs 15 residues. TCRs were sequenced from a few patients responding to pembrolizumab. Using immunoSEQ multiplex PCR, the repertoire was profiled, and TCRdb retains in-frame clones only, with some absent. This sample has some 84,000 clones; over 70% occur once, and the top ten carry around 2.7%. The specimen was peripheral blood, collected 12 weeks after starting pembrolizumab. The receptor comes from an adult with mismatch repair-deficient cancer. This chain joins TRBV9 and TRBJ1-4, with D possibly TRBD1 on 5 matching bases. This chain's CDR3 is CASSVSPDSYEKLFF. In DNA form, the CDR3 reads TGTGCCAGCAGCGTATCCCCAGACAGCTATGAAAAACTGTTTTTT.